The next 26 T cell receptor beta chains were all read from a single sample in a study of blood T cell repertoires in COVID-19. Profiled with immunoSEQ multiplex PCR; TCRdb holds only in-frame clones, not every one. The sample has about 91,000 clones, 85% to 90% seen once; the top ten hold 7.5% to 9.5%. Source material: peripheral blood. These receptors all stem from a woman in her 70s with acute or convalescent COVID-19.

J is TRBJ2-6 and V is TRBV28; 7 nucleotides line up with TRBD1. Germline V gene sequence: CDR1 MDHEN, CDR2 SYDVKM. The trim removed 8 bases at V and 0 bases at J, leaving 7 bases unmatched. The CDR3 has 16 residues. CDR3 DNA: TGTGCCAGCGAGGGGGCCACCTACTCTGGGGCCAACGTCCTGACTTTC. It is translated as CASEGATYSGANVLTF.

The gene calls are TRBV6-5 and TRBJ2-7; D might be TRBD1 (6 bases). This CDR3 comprises 12 residues. CDR1 and CDR2 (germline): MNHEY, SVGAGI. V was clipped by 9 bases and J by 2 bases, with 11 bases between them. CDR3 DNA: TGTGCCAGTCAAACAGGGCCCTACGAGCAGTACTTC. This sequence encodes CASQTGPYEQYF.

V and J are TRBV5-6 and TRBJ1-2; tentative D call: TRBD1 (5 bases). Germline V gives CDR1 SGHDT, CDR2 YYEEEE. Trimming pared 4 bases from V and 4 bases from J, leaving 11 bases between. The CDR3 loop spans 13 amino acids. For the CDR3, the DNA is TGTGCCAGCAGCAGCGGGACCGCCTATGGCTACACCTTC. This sequence encodes CASSSGTAYGYTF. The full variable domain, its missing parts supplied by reference TRBV5-6 and TRBJ1-2, is DAGVTQSPTHLIKTRGQQVTLRCSPKSGHDTVSWYQQALGQGPQFIFQYYEEEERQRGNFPDRFSGHQFPNYSSELNVNALLLGDSALYLCASSSGTAYGYTFGSGTRLTVV.

This clone was seen only a few times. The chain employs TRBV30 and TRBJ1-2; 9 positions agree with TRBD1. The V gene end was trimmed by 6 bases and the J gene end by 8 bases; junction bases not matched to a gene: 25. Germline CDR1 is GTSNPN and CDR2 is SVGIG (reference sequence). The CDR3 totals 18 residues. The CDR3 loop is CACGVKSSGTGYLRGYTF. DNA for the CDR3: TGTGCCTGTGGTGTGAAGTCTTCGGGGACAGGGTATCTTCGAGGCTACACCTTC.

V is TRBV29-1 and J is TRBJ1-2; 11 positions agree with TRBD1. The germline V gene encodes CDR1 SQVTM and CDR2 ANQGSEA. V dropped 0 bases and J dropped 8; count of bases not matched to a gene: 8. The length of the CDR3 is 15 residues. Here the CDR3 reads CSVEDRGQGAGGYTF. The DNA of the CDR3 is TGCAGCGTTGAAGATCGAGGACAGGGGGCGGGAGGCTACACCTTC.

The rearrangement links TRBV12-3 or TRBV12-4 to TRBJ2-1; the D gene is possibly TRBD2 (5 bases). Trimming cost V 3 bases and J 6 bases, with 9 bases left between them. The CDR3 runs 13 residues. The CDR3 spells CASSFSAGNEQFF. CDR3 in DNA: TGTGCCAGCAGTTTTTCCGCGGGCAATGAGCAGTTCTTC.

The chain has TRBV6-1 and TRBJ2-3; a weak D match, TRBD2 (6 bases). V was shortened by 4 bases and J by 2 bases, with 16 bases between the two germline ends. Germline assignment: CDR1 MNHNS and CDR2 SASEGT. CDR3 length: 16 amino acids. In nucleotides, the CDR3 is TGTGCCAGCAGTGTGCTATGGAGGGCCAACACAGATACGCAGTATTTT. Its translation: CASSVLWRANTDTQYF.

V usage is TRBV23-1 and J usage is TRBJ2-4, with 7 bases fitting TRBD1. TRBV23-1 is an open reading frame, and its role is uncertain. V dropped 6 bases and J dropped 8; count of bases not matched to a gene: 16. The CDR3 loop spans 16 amino acids. CDR3 in amino acids: CASSQRGRQGADIQYF. The CDR3 region has the DNA TGCGCCAGCAGCCAAAGGGGTAGACAGGGAGCAGACATTCAGTACTTC.

The chain carries TRBV6-1 and TRBJ2-3, with 9 bases that match TRBD1. Germline V gene sequence: CDR1 MNHNS, CDR2 SASEGT. The ends lost 4 bases at V and 4 bases at J; junction bases unmatched: 9. The length of the CDR3 is 16 residues. In DNA, the CDR3 is TGTGCCAGCAGTGGCGGACAGGGGATCGGCGCAGATACGCAGTATTTT. As protein: CASSGGQGIGADTQYF.

A single count supports this clone. CDR3 residues: CASSLSVSGYSGNTIYF. CDR3 DNA sequence: TGTGCCAGCAGCTTATCAGTCTCAGGGTATTCTGGAAACACCATATATTTT. The chain joins TRBV13 to TRBJ1-3, with TRBD1 as a possible D gene (5 bases). Germline loops: CDR1 PRHDT, CDR2 FYEKMQ (reference sequence). Between the trimmed V and J ends, which lost 2 bases and 1 base, there was a span of 15 bases. The CDR3 covers 17 residues.

The V call is TRBV2, the J call TRBJ2-5; no firm D call. Germline V gives CDR1 SNHLY, CDR2 FYNNEI. The V gene lost 3 bases and the J gene lost 6 bases, with 14 bases spanning the gap. The length of the CDR3 is 14 residues. The CDR3 reads CASSDTPLAKTQYF. DNA of the CDR3: TGTGCCAGCAGTGACACCCCTTTAGCAAAGACCCAGTACTTC. The full variable domain, rest sourced from reference TRBV2 and TRBJ2-5, is EPEVTQTPSHQVTQMGQEVILRCVPISNHLYFYWYRQILGQKVEFLVSFYNNEISEKSEIFDDQFSVERPDGSNFTLKIRSTKLEDSAMYFCASSDTPLAKTQYFGPGTRLLVL.

A single count supports this clone. The chain combines TRBV28 with TRBJ2-1; TRBD2 matches 7 bases. Trimming cost V 6 bases and J 7 bases; bases outside gene matches: 12. This CDR3 comprises 15 residues. Germline V gene lookup returns CDR1 MDHEN and CDR2 SYDVKM. The chain's CDR3 is CASRLSLGGPNEQFF. CDR3 nucleotide sequence: TGTGCCAGCAGACTATCCCTGGGAGGGCCGAATGAGCAGTTCTTC. Looking up the rest from reference TRBV28 and TRBJ2-1 gives the full variable domain: DVKVTQSSRYLVKRTGEKVFLECVQDMDHENMFWYRQDPGLGLRLIYFSYDVKMKEKGDIPEGYSVSREKKERFSLILESASTNQTSMYLCASRLSLGGPNEQFFGPGTRLTVL.

V usage is TRBV6-5 and J usage is TRBJ1-2; TRBD1 might be the D (5 bases). The V end was cut by 7 bases, the J end by 8 bases, with 14 bases between. The germline V gene encodes CDR1 MNHEY and CDR2 SVGAGI. The CDR3 is made up of 12 amino acids. DNA for the CDR3: TGTGCCAGCATGGGGCTCCCGTGGGGCTACACCTTC. It translates to CASMGLPWGYTF.

The chain is built from TRBV11-2 and TRBJ2-5, with TRBD2 matching over 7 bases. CDR1 and CDR2 from the germline V gene are SGHAT and FQNNGV. V trimming: 1 base; J trimming: 2 bases; junction bases outside the gene matches: 4. CDR3 size: 15 residues. In nucleotides, the CDR3 is TGTGCCAGCAGCTTAGGTGCGGGAGCACAAGAGACCCAGTACTTC. As protein: CASSLGAGAQETQYF.

The chain recombines TRBV4-1 with TRBJ1-5, with no clear D. The germline V and J ends were trimmed by 0 bases and 7 bases, with 10 bases remaining between them. Germline CDR1 is MGHRA and CDR2 is YSYEKL. The CDR3 has 14 amino acids. The CDR3 loop reads CASSQDLFGQPQHF. CDR3 nucleotide sequence: TGCGCCAGCAGCCAAGATTTGTTTGGCCAGCCCCAGCATTTT.

The gene calls are TRBV10-2 and TRBJ2-5; the D gene is possibly TRBD2 (6 bases). The germline gives CDR1 WSHSY, CDR2 SAAADI. Deletions cut 7 bases from V and 4 bases from J, with 22 bases between. The CDR3 is 16 residues long. The CDR3 DNA sequence: TGCGCCAGCACTATTAGGAGAAGGGGAGGAGGAGAGACCCAGTACTTC. This sequence encodes CASTIRRRGGGETQYF.

This chain joins TRBV3-1 (or the pseudogene TRBV3-2) and TRBJ1-1; maybe TRBD1 (5 bases). V dropped 2 bases and J dropped 0 bases, with 16 bases sitting between them. The germline gives CDR1 LGHDT, CDR2 YNNKEL (reference sequence). The CDR3 runs to 17 residues. CDR3 nucleotide sequence: TGTGCCAGCAGCCAAAACGACCGGGGACTTATGAACACTGAAGCTTTCTTT. Translating gives CASSQNDRGLMNTEAFF.

V is TRBV27 and J is TRBJ1-1; 7 nucleotides agree with TRBD1. The CDR3 loop spans 14 amino acids. Losses at the gene ends were 3 bases for V and 2 bases for J; bases not matched to a gene: 3. Germline CDR1 and CDR2: MNHEY and SMNVEV (reference sequence). For the CDR3, the DNA is TGTGCCAGCAGTTTTTACAGGGGCAACACTGAAGCTTTCTTT. This encodes CASSFYRGNTEAFF.

Comments on this clone: This sample also contains other DNA sequences that code for the same CDR3. This rearrangement joins TRBV6-5 to TRBJ2-1, with D perhaps matching TRBD1 (5 bases). The V gene's germline CDR1 is MNHEY and CDR2 SVGAGI. The CDR3 length is 12 residues. V lost 2 bases, J lost 8 bases, and 7 bases lay in between. The CDR3 region has the DNA TGTGCCAGCAGTTACAGGGGTGATGAGCAGTTCTTC. Protein sequence: CASSYRGDEQFF.

V gene TRBV10-2 combines with J gene TRBJ1-2, with D perhaps matching TRBD1 (5 bases). CDR3 size: 17 residues. The germline CDR1 and CDR2 sequences are WSHSY and SAAADI. V was pared by 0 bases and J by 4 bases, with 18 bases between. CDR3 nucleotide sequence: TGCGCCAGCAGTGAGTCTTTTGGGCAGGGCGGATCCTATGGCTACACCTTC. Translation: CASSESFGQGGSYGYTF.

The chain combines TRBV6-5 with TRBJ1-2; the D gene is possibly TRBD1 (5 bases). V was cut by 3 bases and J by 0 bases, with 11 bases left in between. The length of the CDR3 is 15 residues. In germline, CDR1 is MNHEY, CDR2 SVGAGI. In DNA, the CDR3 is TGTGCCAGCAGTTATAGGGGAACTACTAACTATGGCTACACCTTC. Protein: CASSYRGTTNYGYTF.

V gene TRBV24-1 combines with J gene TRBJ2-2; no definite D call. V gave up 7 bases and J gave up 7 bases, with 6 bases separating them. This CDR3 is 11 amino acids long. Germline assignment: CDR1 KGHDR and CDR2 SFDVKD. The DNA for the CDR3 is TGTGCCACCAGAGATCGCGGGGAGCTGTTTTTT. As protein: CATRDRGELFF.

This clone was observed once. The chain is built from TRBV5-5 and TRBJ2-1; 8 bases are a match to TRBD1. V shed 5 bases, J shed 10 bases, and the junction held 11 bases outside the gene matches. The CDR3 is 14 amino acids. Germline CDR1 reads SGHKS; CDR2 reads YYEKEE (reference sequence). CDR3 nucleotide sequence: TGTGCCAGCAGTGACCCCCAGGGGGCAGGGGAGCAGTTCTTC. Translating it yields CASSDPQGAGEQFF.

This chain connects TRBV5-5 to TRBJ1-2, with D perhaps TRBD1 (6 bases). The V gene lost 4 bases and the J gene lost 4 bases, with 29 bases spanning the gap. CDR3 size: 19 residues. Per the germline V gene, CDR1 is SGHKS and CDR2 is YYEKEE (reference sequence). The chain's CDR3 is CASSLVGCGGRAGIYGYTF. CDR3 nucleotide sequence: TGTGCCAGCAGCCTGGTGGGGTGCGGGGGGCGCGCGGGGATCTATGGCTACACCTTC. The complete variable domain, with remaining parts taken from reference TRBV5-5 and TRBJ1-2, reads DAGVTQSPTHLIKTRGQQVTLRCSPISGHKSVSWYQQVLGQGPQFIFQYYEKEERGRGNFPDRFSARQFPNYSSELNVNALLLGDSALYLCASSLVGCGGRAGIYGYTFGSGTRLTVV.

This clone has more than one count but fewer than ten. The chain employs TRBV5-1 and TRBJ2-4; 7 bases agree with TRBD1. V was clipped by 4 bases and J by 7 bases; unmatched bases: 8. The CDR3 extends over 14 amino acids. CDR1 is SGHRS and CDR2 is YFSETQ in the germline V gene. In DNA form, the CDR3 reads TGCGCCAGCAGCCCCAACAAACAGGGGAACATTCAGTACTTC. Residues: CASSPNKQGNIQYF.

The chain joins TRBV7-9 to TRBJ1-2; D unresolved. Trimming shortened V by 2 bases and J by 6 bases, and 10 bases separated the two germline ends. The CDR3 runs 13 residues. The V gene's germline CDR1 is SEHNR and CDR2 FQNEAQ (reference sequence). The CDR3 nucleotides are TGTGCCAGCAGCTTAAGCGGAGACGATGGCTACACCTTC. It encodes CASSLSGDDGYTF.